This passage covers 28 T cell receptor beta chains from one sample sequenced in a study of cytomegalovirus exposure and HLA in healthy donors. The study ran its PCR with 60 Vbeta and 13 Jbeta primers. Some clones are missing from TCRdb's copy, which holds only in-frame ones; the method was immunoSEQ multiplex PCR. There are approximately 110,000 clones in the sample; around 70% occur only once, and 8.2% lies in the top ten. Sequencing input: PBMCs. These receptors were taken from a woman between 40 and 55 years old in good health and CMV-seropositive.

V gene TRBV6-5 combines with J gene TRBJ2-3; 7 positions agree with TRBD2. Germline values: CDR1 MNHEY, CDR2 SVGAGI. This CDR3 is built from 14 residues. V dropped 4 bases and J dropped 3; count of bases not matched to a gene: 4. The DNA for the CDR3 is TGTGCCAGCAGTTTCGGCGGGAGTACAGATACGCAGTATTTT. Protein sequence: CASSFGGSTDTQYF.

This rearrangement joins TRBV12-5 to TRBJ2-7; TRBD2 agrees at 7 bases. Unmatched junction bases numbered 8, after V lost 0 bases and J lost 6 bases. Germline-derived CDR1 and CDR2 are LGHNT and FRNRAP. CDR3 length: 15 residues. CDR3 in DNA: TGTGCTAGTGGTTTGGTACGGGGGAGGGCCATCGAGCAGTACTTC. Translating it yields CASGLVRGRAIEQYF.

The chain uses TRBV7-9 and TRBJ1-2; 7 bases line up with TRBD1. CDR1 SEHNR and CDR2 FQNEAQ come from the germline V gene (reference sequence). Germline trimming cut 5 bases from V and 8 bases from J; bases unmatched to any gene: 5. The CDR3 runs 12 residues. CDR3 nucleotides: TGTGCCAGCAGCCTCTCAGGGGGGGGCTACACCTTC. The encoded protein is CASSLSGGGYTF.

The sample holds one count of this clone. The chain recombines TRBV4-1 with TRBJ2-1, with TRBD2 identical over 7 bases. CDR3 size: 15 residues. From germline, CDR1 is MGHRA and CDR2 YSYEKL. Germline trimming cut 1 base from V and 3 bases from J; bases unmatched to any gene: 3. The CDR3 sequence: CASSQGLAVYNEQFF. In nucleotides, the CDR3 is TGCGCCAGCAGCCAAGGCCTAGCGGTCTACAATGAGCAGTTCTTC.

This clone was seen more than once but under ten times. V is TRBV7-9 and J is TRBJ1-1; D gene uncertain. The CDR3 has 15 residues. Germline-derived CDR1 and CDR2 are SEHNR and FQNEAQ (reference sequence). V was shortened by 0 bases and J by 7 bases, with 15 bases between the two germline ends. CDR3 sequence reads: CASSLAPATPNEAFF. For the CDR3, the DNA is TGTGCCAGCAGCTTAGCGCCGGCGACTCCTAATGAAGCTTTCTTT.

The CDR3, as DNA: TGTGCCAGCAGCGTAGAGTGGACAGGGAACACTGAAGCTTTCTTT. This codes for CASSVEWTGNTEAFF. J is TRBJ1-1 and V is TRBV9, with 7 bases that match TRBD1. Germline V lookup: CDR1 SGDLS, CDR2 YYNGEE. Trimming took 0 bases from V and 1 from J; bases not matched to a gene: 3. The CDR3 has 15 amino acids.

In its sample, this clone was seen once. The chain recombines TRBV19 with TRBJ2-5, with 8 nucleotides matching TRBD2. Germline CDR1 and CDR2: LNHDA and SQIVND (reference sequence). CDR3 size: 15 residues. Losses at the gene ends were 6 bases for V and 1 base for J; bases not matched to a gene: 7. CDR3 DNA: TGTGCCAGTAGCACAGCGGGGGCCCGCCAAGAGACCCAGTACTTC. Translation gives CASSTAGARQETQYF.

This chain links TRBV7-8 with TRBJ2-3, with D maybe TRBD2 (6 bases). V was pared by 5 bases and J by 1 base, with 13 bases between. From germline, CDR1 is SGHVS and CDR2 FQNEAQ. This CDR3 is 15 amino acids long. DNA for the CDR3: TGTGCCAGCAGCCCGCGGCGGGGAGGCACAGATACGCAGTATTTT. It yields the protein CASSPRRGGTDTQYF.

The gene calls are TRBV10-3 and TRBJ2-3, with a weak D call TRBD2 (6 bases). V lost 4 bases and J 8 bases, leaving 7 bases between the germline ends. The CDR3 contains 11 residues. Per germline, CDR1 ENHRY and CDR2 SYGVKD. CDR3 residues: CAISGGGTQYF. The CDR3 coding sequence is TGTGCCATCAGTGGGGGAGGTACGCAGTATTTT.

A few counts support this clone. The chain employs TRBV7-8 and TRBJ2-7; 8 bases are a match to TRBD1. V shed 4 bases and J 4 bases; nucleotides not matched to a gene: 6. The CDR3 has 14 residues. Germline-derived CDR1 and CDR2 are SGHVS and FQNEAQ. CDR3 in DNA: TGTGCCAGCAGCTCGGGACAGGTCCTATACGAGCAGTACTTC. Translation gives CASSSGQVLYEQYF.

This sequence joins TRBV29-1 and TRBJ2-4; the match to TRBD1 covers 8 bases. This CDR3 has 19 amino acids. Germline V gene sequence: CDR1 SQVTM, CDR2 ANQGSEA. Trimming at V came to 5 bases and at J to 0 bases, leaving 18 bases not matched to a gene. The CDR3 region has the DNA TGCAGCGTTTCTCCCCCTGGCCCGACAGGGGCAGTAGCCAAAAACATTCAGTACTTC. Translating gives CSVSPPGPTGAVAKNIQYF.

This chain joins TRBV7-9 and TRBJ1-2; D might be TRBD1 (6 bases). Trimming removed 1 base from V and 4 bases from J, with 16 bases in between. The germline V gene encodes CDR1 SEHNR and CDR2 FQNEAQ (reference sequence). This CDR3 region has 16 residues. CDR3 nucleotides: TGTGCCAGCAGCTTAGTTCAAGGGGGTTATGGCTATGGCTACACCTTC. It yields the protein CASSLVQGGYGYGYTF.

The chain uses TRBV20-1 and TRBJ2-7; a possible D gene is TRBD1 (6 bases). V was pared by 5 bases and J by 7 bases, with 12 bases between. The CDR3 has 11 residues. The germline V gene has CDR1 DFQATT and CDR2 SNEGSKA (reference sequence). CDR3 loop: CSAPWTVEQYF. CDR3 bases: TGCAGTGCTCCCTGGACAGTAGAGCAGTACTTC.

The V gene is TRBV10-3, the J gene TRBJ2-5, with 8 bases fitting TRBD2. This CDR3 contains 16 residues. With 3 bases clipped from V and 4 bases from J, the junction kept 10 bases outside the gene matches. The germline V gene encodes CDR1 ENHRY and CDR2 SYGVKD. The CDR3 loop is CAISDPGRAEGETQYF. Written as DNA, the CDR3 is TGTGCCATCAGTGACCCCGGGAGGGCTGAAGGAGAGACCCAGTACTTC.

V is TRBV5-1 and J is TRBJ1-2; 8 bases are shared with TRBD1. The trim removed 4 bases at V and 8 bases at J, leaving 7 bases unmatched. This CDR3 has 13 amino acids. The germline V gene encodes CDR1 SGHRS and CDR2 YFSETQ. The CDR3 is CASSTGQAGGYTF. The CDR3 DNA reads TGCGCCAGCAGCACGGGACAGGCTGGAGGCTACACCTTC.

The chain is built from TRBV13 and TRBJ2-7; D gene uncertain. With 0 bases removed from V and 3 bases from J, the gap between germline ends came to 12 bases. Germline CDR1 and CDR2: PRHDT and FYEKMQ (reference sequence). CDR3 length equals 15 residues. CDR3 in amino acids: CASSLGARLNYEQYF. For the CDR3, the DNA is TGTGCCAGCAGCTTAGGGGCTAGGTTGAACTACGAGCAGTACTTC.

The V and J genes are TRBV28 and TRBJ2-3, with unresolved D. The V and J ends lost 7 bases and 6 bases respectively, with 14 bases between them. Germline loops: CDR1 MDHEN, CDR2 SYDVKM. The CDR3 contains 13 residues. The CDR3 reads CASTIPLGDTQYF. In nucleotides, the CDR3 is TGTGCCAGCACAATCCCGCTAGGTGATACGCAGTATTTT.

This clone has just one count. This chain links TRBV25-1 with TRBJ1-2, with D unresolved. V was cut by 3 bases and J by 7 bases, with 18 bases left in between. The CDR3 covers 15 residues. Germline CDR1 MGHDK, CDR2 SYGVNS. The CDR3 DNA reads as TGTGCCAGCAGTGATACGGGGAGACCTATAAGTGGCTACACCTTC. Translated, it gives CASSDTGRPISGYTF.

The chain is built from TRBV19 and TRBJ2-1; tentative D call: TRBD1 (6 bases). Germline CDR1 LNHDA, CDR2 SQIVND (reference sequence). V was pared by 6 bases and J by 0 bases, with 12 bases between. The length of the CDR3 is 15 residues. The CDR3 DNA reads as TGTGCCAGTAGAGAGGGGGAGAGCTCCTACAATGAGCAGTTCTTC. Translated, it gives CASREGESSYNEQFF.

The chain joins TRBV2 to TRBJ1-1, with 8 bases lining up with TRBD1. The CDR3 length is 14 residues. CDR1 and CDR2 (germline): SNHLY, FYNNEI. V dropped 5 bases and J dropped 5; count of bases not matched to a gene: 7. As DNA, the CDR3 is TGTGCCAGCAGTAAGGAAACAGGGGGAACTGAAGCTTTCTTT. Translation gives CASSKETGGTEAFF.

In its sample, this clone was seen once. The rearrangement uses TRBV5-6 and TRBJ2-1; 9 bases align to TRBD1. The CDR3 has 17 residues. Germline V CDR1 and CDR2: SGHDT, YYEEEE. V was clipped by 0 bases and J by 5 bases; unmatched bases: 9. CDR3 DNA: TGTGCCAGCAGCTTGGCGGACAGGGGTTTTGCGGACAATGAGCAGTTCTTC. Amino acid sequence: CASSLADRGFADNEQFF.

CDR3 in DNA: TGTGCCATCAGTGGGGCGGGGCCCACAGATACGCAGTATTTT. It translates to CAISGAGPTDTQYF. The chain carries TRBV10-3 and TRBJ2-3; weak D call: TRBD2 (6 bases). V was cut by 4 bases and J by 2 bases, with 10 bases left in between. The CDR3 loop spans 14 amino acids. Germline V gives CDR1 ENHRY, CDR2 SYGVKD.

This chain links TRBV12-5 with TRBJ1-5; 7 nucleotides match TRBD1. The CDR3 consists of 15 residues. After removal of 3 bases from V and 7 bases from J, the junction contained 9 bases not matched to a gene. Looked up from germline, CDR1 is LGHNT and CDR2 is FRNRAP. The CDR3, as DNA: TGTGCTAGTGGTTTTGTTGCCAGGGGGGACCAGCCCCAGCATTTT. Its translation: CASGFVARGDQPQHF.

DNA of the CDR3: TGCGCCAGCAGCTACGATAGGGACACCGATTCACCCCTCCACTTT. Translated, it gives CASSYDRDTDSPLHF. The genes are TRBV4-1 and TRBJ1-6; D may be TRBD1 (6 bases). This CDR3 is 15 amino acids long. The germline gives CDR1 MGHRA, CDR2 YSYEKL. The V end was cut by 5 bases, the J end by 8 bases, with 16 bases between.

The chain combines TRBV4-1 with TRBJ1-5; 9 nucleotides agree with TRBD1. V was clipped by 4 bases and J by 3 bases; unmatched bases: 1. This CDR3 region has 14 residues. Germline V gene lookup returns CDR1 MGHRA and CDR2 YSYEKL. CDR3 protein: CASSRTGDNQPQHF. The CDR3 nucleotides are TGCGCCAGCAGCCGGACAGGGGACAATCAGCCCCAGCATTTT.

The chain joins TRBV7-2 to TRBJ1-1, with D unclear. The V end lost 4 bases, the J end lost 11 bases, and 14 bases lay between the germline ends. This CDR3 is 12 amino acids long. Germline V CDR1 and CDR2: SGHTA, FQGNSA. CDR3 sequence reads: CASSSRHGDAFF. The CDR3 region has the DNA TGTGCCAGCAGCTCCCGACACGGGGATGCTTTCTTT.

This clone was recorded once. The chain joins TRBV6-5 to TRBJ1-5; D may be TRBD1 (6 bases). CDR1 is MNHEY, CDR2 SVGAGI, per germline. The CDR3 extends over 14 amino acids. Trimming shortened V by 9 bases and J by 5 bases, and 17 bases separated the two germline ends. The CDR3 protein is CASKGQGFHQPQHF. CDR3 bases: TGTGCCAGTAAGGGACAAGGGTTCCATCAGCCCCAGCATTTT.

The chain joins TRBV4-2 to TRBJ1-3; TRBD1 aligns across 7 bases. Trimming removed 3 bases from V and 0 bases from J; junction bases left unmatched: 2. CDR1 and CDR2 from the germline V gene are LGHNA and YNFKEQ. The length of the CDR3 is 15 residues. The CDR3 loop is CASSQTGSSGNTIYF. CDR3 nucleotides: TGTGCCAGCAGCCAGACAGGGAGCTCTGGAAACACCATATATTTT.